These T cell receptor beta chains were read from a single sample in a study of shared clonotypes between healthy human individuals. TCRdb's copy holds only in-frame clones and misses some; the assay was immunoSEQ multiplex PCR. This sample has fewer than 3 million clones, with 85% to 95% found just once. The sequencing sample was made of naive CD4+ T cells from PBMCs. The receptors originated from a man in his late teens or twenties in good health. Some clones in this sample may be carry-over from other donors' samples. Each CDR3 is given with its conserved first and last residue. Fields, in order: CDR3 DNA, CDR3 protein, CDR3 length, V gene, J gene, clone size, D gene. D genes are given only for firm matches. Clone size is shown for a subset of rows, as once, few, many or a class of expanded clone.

CDR3 DNA: TGTGCCAGCAGTTGGGACCGCCGGGGAACCATATATTTT
CDR3 protein: CASSWDRRGTIYF
CDR3 length: 13
V gene: TRBV6-6
J gene: TRBJ1-3
clone size: NA
D gene: NA

CDR3 DNA: TGCGCCAGCAGCCAAGATAATCGAAGGAGTCCAGCCTACGAGCAGTACTTC
CDR3 protein: CASSQDNRRSPAYEQYF
CDR3 length: 17
V gene: TRBV4-1
J gene: TRBJ2-7
clone size: NA
D gene: NA

CDR3 DNA: TGTGCCAGCAGCTCCCAGGGACAGCCGTATGGCTACACCTTC
CDR3 protein: CASSSQGQPYGYTF
CDR3 length: 14
V gene: TRBV5-4
J gene: TRBJ1-2
clone size: NA
D gene: TRBD1

CDR3 DNA: TGTGCCAGCAGTTACTCTGGGGGAGGGCCCAATGAGCAGTTCTTC
CDR3 protein: CASSYSGGGPNEQFF
CDR3 length: 15
V gene: TRBV6-6
J gene: TRBJ2-1
clone size: once
D gene: TRBD2

CDR3 DNA: TGTGCCAGTAGCACCATTAGCGGGAGCTCCTACGAGCAGTACTTC
CDR3 protein: CASSTISGSSYEQYF
CDR3 length: 15
V gene: TRBV19
J gene: TRBJ2-7
clone size: NA
D gene: TRBD2

CDR3 DNA: TGCGCCAGCAGCCAAGTGCGGCGGCCCGAGGCCCAGTACTTC
CDR3 protein: CASSQVRRPEAQYF
CDR3 length: 14
V gene: TRBV4-3
J gene: TRBJ2-5
clone size: NA
D gene: NA

CDR3 DNA: TGTGCCAGCGGAAAGAACAATGAGCAGTTCTTC
CDR3 protein: CASGKNNEQFF
CDR3 length: 11
V gene: TRBV9
J gene: TRBJ2-1
clone size: NA
D gene: NA

CDR3 DNA: TGCGCCAGCAGCTTGGTTATAGCGGGAGACTCCTACGAGCAGTACTTC
CDR3 protein: CASSLVIAGDSYEQYF
CDR3 length: 16
V gene: TRBV5-1
J gene: TRBJ2-7
clone size: NA
D gene: TRBD2

CDR3 DNA: TGTGCCAGCAGGGACAGTAGCTCTGGAAACACCATATATTTT
CDR3 protein: CASRDSSSGNTIYF
CDR3 length: 14
V gene: TRBV6-5
J gene: TRBJ1-3
clone size: NA
D gene: NA

CDR3 DNA: TGTGCCAGCAGCTTAGTAGGGGCGGAGGTGGGTGGCTACACCTTC
CDR3 protein: CASSLVGAEVGGYTF
CDR3 length: 15
V gene: TRBV7-9
J gene: TRBJ1-2
clone size: NA
D gene: NA

CDR3 DNA: TGTGCCAGCAGTGTCCAGGGGGCCGATGAGCAGTTCTTC
CDR3 protein: CASSVQGADEQFF
CDR3 length: 13
V gene: TRBV2
J gene: TRBJ2-1
clone size: NA
D gene: TRBD1

CDR3 DNA: TGTGCCAGCAGCGACGACAGGGGGGACGAGACCCAGTACTTC
CDR3 protein: CASSDDRGDETQYF
CDR3 length: 14
V gene: TRBV9
J gene: TRBJ2-5
clone size: NA
D gene: TRBD1

CDR3 DNA: TGTGCCAGCAGTAAGGGCCTAAACAATGAGCAGTTCTTC
CDR3 protein: CASSKGLNNEQFF
CDR3 length: 13
V gene: TRBV7-3
J gene: TRBJ2-1
clone size: NA
D gene: NA

CDR3 DNA: TGTGCCATCAAGAGGGTTCCGGGTGAAAAACTGTTTTTT
CDR3 protein: CAIKRVPGEKLFF
CDR3 length: 13
V gene: TRBV10-3
J gene: TRBJ1-4
clone size: NA
D gene: NA

CDR3 DNA: TGTGCCAGCAGCCCGACAGGGGGCGCGAATGGCTACACCTTC
CDR3 protein: CASSPTGGANGYTF
CDR3 length: 14
V gene: TRBV7-3
J gene: TRBJ1-2
clone size: NA
D gene: TRBD1

CDR3 DNA: TGTGCCAGCTCACCTGCCAGCAATCAGCCCCAGCATTTT
CDR3 protein: CASSPASNQPQHF
CDR3 length: 13
V gene: TRBV18
J gene: TRBJ1-5
clone size: few
D gene: NA

CDR3 DNA: TGTGCCAGCAGCATATTCGAAGGGGTGGGCGAGCAGTACTTC
CDR3 protein: CASSIFEGVGEQYF
CDR3 length: 14
V gene: TRBV7-9
J gene: TRBJ2-7
clone size: NA
D gene: NA

CDR3 DNA: TGCGCCAGCAGCTCCTCACAAGAGACCCAGTACTTC
CDR3 protein: CASSSSQETQYF
CDR3 length: 12
V gene: TRBV5-1
J gene: TRBJ2-5
clone size: NA
D gene: NA

CDR3 DNA: TGCGCCAGCAGCTTAGAAACGGTGAACTATGGCTACACCTTC
CDR3 protein: CASSLETVNYGYTF
CDR3 length: 14
V gene: TRBV5-1
J gene: TRBJ1-2
clone size: NA
D gene: NA

CDR3 DNA: TGTGCCAGCAGTTACACGGCTACCAGCCCGGGGACCCAGTACTTC
CDR3 protein: CASSYTATSPGTQYF
CDR3 length: 15
V gene: TRBV6-6
J gene: TRBJ2-5
clone size: NA
D gene: NA

CDR3 DNA: TGTGCCAGCACTGAGTTGCGAGGACAGGGCGTTCTGGAGCAGTACTTC
CDR3 protein: CASTELRGQGVLEQYF
CDR3 length: 16
V gene: TRBV28
J gene: TRBJ2-7
clone size: NA
D gene: TRBD1

CDR3 DNA: TGCGCCAGCAGCCAAGATGGGGCAGGGGCTAACTACGAGCAGTACTTC
CDR3 protein: CASSQDGAGANYEQYF
CDR3 length: 16
V gene: TRBV4-3
J gene: TRBJ2-7
clone size: NA
D gene: NA

CDR3 DNA: TGCGCCAGCAGCCAAGTAGGGGCAGGTAATGAAAAACTGTTTTTT
CDR3 protein: CASSQVGAGNEKLFF
CDR3 length: 15
V gene: TRBV4-1
J gene: TRBJ1-4
clone size: NA
D gene: NA

CDR3 DNA: TGCGCCAGCAGCTCCGATACGGCCGGTGGCTACACCTTC
CDR3 protein: CASSSDTAGGYTF
CDR3 length: 13
V gene: TRBV5-1
J gene: TRBJ1-2
clone size: few
D gene: NA

CDR3 DNA: TGTGCCTGGAGTGTATCGCTCAGGGCCAACACCGGGGAGCTGTTTTTT
CDR3 protein: CAWSVSLRANTGELFF
CDR3 length: 16
V gene: TRBV30
J gene: TRBJ2-2
clone size: NA
D gene: NA

CDR3 DNA: TGTGCCAGCAGCCGTACGACAGGGGGCCGTACTCAACTCACAGATACGCAGTATTTT
CDR3 protein: CASSRTTGGRTQLTDTQYF
CDR3 length: 19
V gene: TRBV9
J gene: TRBJ2-3
clone size: NA
D gene: TRBD1

CDR3 DNA: TGCGCCAGCAGCTCCACTACAGGGTCCTACGAGCAGTACTTC
CDR3 protein: CASSSTTGSYEQYF
CDR3 length: 14
V gene: TRBV5-1
J gene: TRBJ2-7
clone size: NA
D gene: NA

CDR3 DNA: TGTGCCAGTAGTGCCACCTGGGACAGTAACTCCTACGAGCAGTACTTC
CDR3 protein: CASSATWDSNSYEQYF
CDR3 length: 16
V gene: TRBV19
J gene: TRBJ2-7
clone size: NA
D gene: TRBD1

CDR3 DNA: TGTGCCAGCAGCTTCCCCACTCCCACCGGGGAGCTGTTTTTT
CDR3 protein: CASSFPTPTGELFF
CDR3 length: 14
V gene: TRBV5-4
J gene: TRBJ2-2
clone size: NA
D gene: NA

CDR3 DNA: TGTGCCAGCAGTTACTCGAGGGGACTAGCGATCAATGAGCAGTTCTTC
CDR3 protein: CASSYSRGLAINEQFF
CDR3 length: 16
V gene: TRBV6-6
J gene: TRBJ2-1
clone size: NA
D gene: TRBD2

CDR3 DNA: TGTGCCAGCAGTGATGGGTCAAAGAACACCGGGGAGCTGTTTTTT
CDR3 protein: CASSDGSKNTGELFF
CDR3 length: 15
V gene: TRBV6-1
J gene: TRBJ2-2
clone size: once
D gene: NA

CDR3 DNA: TGTGCCCTGGGGATGGCCTACGAGCAGTACTTC
CDR3 protein: CALGMAYEQYF
CDR3 length: 11
V gene: TRBV30
J gene: TRBJ2-7
clone size: NA
D gene: NA

CDR3 DNA: TGTGCCAGCAGTCAAGGACGGGATGAAAAACTGTTTTTT
CDR3 protein: CASSQGRDEKLFF
CDR3 length: 13
V gene: TRBV28
J gene: TRBJ1-4
clone size: NA
D gene: NA

CDR3 DNA: TGTGCCAGCAGCCCGACCAGGACTAGCGGGAGGACAGATACGCAGTATTTT
CDR3 protein: CASSPTRTSGRTDTQYF
CDR3 length: 17
V gene: TRBV9
J gene: TRBJ2-3
clone size: NA
D gene: TRBD2

CDR3 DNA: TGTGCCAGCTCAACGACAGGGGTTAACACTGAAGCTTTCTTT
CDR3 protein: CASSTTGVNTEAFF
CDR3 length: 14
V gene: TRBV18
J gene: TRBJ1-1
clone size: NA
D gene: TRBD1

CDR3 DNA: TGCAGCGTTGAAACGCTCTCTCTTGGAAACACCATATATTTT
CDR3 protein: CSVETLSLGNTIYF
CDR3 length: 14
V gene: TRBV29-1
J gene: TRBJ1-3
clone size: NA
D gene: NA

CDR3 DNA: TGTGCCAGCCGCCCTAATCTCAAGTCGGAGCAGTTCTTC
CDR3 protein: CASRPNLKSEQFF
CDR3 length: 13
V gene: TRBV11-1
J gene: TRBJ2-1
clone size: NA
D gene: NA

CDR3 DNA: TGTGCCAGCAGCTTCCTGGGGTCCTACGAGCAGTACTTC
CDR3 protein: CASSFLGSYEQYF
CDR3 length: 13
V gene: TRBV7-2
J gene: TRBJ2-7
clone size: NA
D gene: NA

CDR3 DNA: TGTGCCAGCAGTCCTACAGGGGCCCCTCGAACCCAGTACTTC
CDR3 protein: CASSPTGAPRTQYF
CDR3 length: 14
V gene: TRBV28
J gene: TRBJ2-5
clone size: once
D gene: TRBD1

CDR3 DNA: TGTGCCAGCAGCGGCTACGAGCAGTACTTC
CDR3 protein: CASSGYEQYF
CDR3 length: 10
V gene: TRBV7-9
J gene: TRBJ2-7
clone size: NA
D gene: NA

CDR3 DNA: TGTGCCTGGAGTGTAGGTAGACGGGGTGAAGCTTTCTTT
CDR3 protein: CAWSVGRRGEAFF
CDR3 length: 13
V gene: TRBV30
J gene: TRBJ1-1
clone size: NA
D gene: NA

CDR3 DNA: TGTGCCAGCAGTGTTGGAGCGGAAGGCAGGCAGTTCTTC
CDR3 protein: CASSVGAEGRQFF
CDR3 length: 13
V gene: TRBV25-1
J gene: TRBJ2-1
clone size: NA
D gene: NA

CDR3 DNA: TGTGCCAGCAGTGCTCTTGGGGGCACTGAAGCTTTCTTT
CDR3 protein: CASSALGGTEAFF
CDR3 length: 13
V gene: TRBV6-1
J gene: TRBJ1-1
clone size: few
D gene: NA

CDR3 DNA: TGTGCCACCAGGAACTCTGGGGACAGTCCTTACTATGGCTACACCTTC
CDR3 protein: CATRNSGDSPYYGYTF
CDR3 length: 16
V gene: TRBV19
J gene: TRBJ1-2
clone size: NA
D gene: TRBD1

CDR3 DNA: TGCAGCGTTGAAGATGGGGGGAATGGCTACACCTTC
CDR3 protein: CSVEDGGNGYTF
CDR3 length: 12
V gene: TRBV29-1
J gene: TRBJ1-2
clone size: NA
D gene: NA

CDR3 DNA: TGCGCCAGCAGCCAAGGGAGCCAGGGTGGCCCCGGGGGCTACACCTTC
CDR3 protein: CASSQGSQGGPGGYTF
CDR3 length: 16
V gene: TRBV4-1
J gene: TRBJ1-2
clone size: NA
D gene: NA

CDR3 DNA: TGTGCCAGCTCACCATCCATGGCAACTGGGGCCAACGTCCTGACTTTC
CDR3 protein: CASSPSMATGANVLTF
CDR3 length: 16
V gene: TRBV18
J gene: TRBJ2-6
clone size: NA
D gene: NA

CDR3 DNA: TGCGCCAGCAGCCAAGTGGGAGGGGGTACTGGAAACACCATATATTTT
CDR3 protein: CASSQVGGGTGNTIYF
CDR3 length: 16
V gene: TRBV4-3
J gene: TRBJ1-3
clone size: NA
D gene: NA

CDR3 DNA: TGTGCCAGCAGCAAAGTAGGGCACTCCATCAATGAGCAGTTCTTC
CDR3 protein: CASSKVGHSINEQFF
CDR3 length: 15
V gene: TRBV21-1
J gene: TRBJ2-1
clone size: once
D gene: NA

CDR3 DNA: TGCGCCAGCACACTAACTAGCTTGGGCCCCTTGGTGGAGACCCAGTACTTC
CDR3 protein: CASTLTSLGPLVETQYF
CDR3 length: 17
V gene: TRBV5-1
J gene: TRBJ2-5
clone size: NA
D gene: NA

CDR3 DNA: TGTGCCATCAGTGAGTCGATTAGCGGGAGCGCCGGGGAGCTGTTTTTT
CDR3 protein: CAISESISGSAGELFF
CDR3 length: 16
V gene: TRBV10-3
J gene: TRBJ2-2
clone size: NA
D gene: TRBD2

CDR3 DNA: TGTGCCAGCAGCACCGGGTTATTATATGGCTACACCTTC
CDR3 protein: CASSTGLLYGYTF
CDR3 length: 13
V gene: TRBV7-9
J gene: TRBJ1-2
clone size: NA
D gene: NA